This T cell receptor (beta chain) was profiled in a study of graft-versus-host responses after intestinal transplantation. Sequencing used immunoSEQ multiplex PCR; TCRdb keeps in-frame clones, though not all of them. In the table there are about 94,000 clones, roughly nine tenths of which are singletons. V was clipped by 4 bases and J by 0 bases, with 16 bases between them. Germline CDR1 reads SGHAT; CDR2 reads FQNNGV. The CDR3 is made up of 18 amino acids. On this clone itself: Antigen: not known.

The receptor was derived from a human donor who received an intestinal transplant. The material was unstimulated CD8+ T cells sorted from spleen or lymph node cells, obtained before intestinal transplant. The rearrangement uses TRBV11-2 and TRBJ1-6; unclear D gene. In DNA, the CDR3 is TGTGCCAGCAGCTCTAAAAGACGGGGAAGCTCCTATAATTCACCCCTCCACTTT. It codes for CASSSKRRGSSYNSPLHF.